This T cell receptor (beta chain) was obtained from a study of response to subunit inactivated influenza vaccine. Study-level findings and limits: The study's authors posited that every seasonal influenza vaccination enlists few new T cells.

CDR1 and CDR2 from the germline V gene are MNHEY and SVGAGI. This CDR3 spans 15 amino acids. J lost 6 bases, V lost 0 bases, and 6 bases had no gene match. TCRdb processed the RT-PCR reads anew with MiXCR; each CDR3 protein has one entry. The sample consists of 650,000 or so distinct CDR3 sequences, about 14% of them appearing once. For this clonotype: Its antigen is not identified.

The sequence came from a man aged 50 to 59 who received an inactivated influenza vaccine. Specimen: PBMCs from blood, collected 14 days before vaccination. This chain joins TRBV6-5 and TRBJ2-5, with TRBD2 matching over 8 bases. CDR3 amino acids: CASSYSGTSGKTQYF. CDR3 in DNA: TGTGCCAGCAGTTACTCGGGCACTAGCGGAAAGACCCAGTACTTC.